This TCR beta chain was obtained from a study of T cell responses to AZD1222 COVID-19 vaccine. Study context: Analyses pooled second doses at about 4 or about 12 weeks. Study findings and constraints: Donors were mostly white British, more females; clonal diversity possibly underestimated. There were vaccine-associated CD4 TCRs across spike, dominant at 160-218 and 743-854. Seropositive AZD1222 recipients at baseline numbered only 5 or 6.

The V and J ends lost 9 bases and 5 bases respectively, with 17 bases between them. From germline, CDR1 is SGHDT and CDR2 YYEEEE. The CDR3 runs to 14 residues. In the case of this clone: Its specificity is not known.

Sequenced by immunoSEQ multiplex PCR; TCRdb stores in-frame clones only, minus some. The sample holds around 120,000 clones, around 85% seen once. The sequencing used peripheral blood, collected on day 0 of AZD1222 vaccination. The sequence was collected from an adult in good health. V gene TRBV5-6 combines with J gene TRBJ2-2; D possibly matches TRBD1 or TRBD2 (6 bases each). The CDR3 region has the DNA TGTGCCACGTCGAGGGGGGAGTATACCGGGGAGCTGTTTTTT. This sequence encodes CATSRGEYTGELFF.